The following is a T cell receptor beta chain sequence with its context. These data are taken from a study of blood T cell repertoires in COVID-19. CDR1 and CDR2 from the germline V gene are MDHEN and SYDVKM. The CDR3 spans 13 residues. The ends were cut back, 3 bases at V and 4 bases at J, with 4 bases in the middle. Data came from immunoSEQ multiplex PCR; TCRdb stores just in-frame clones and leaves some out. This table holds about 180,000 clones, under 90% found once. The chain links TRBV28 to TRBJ2-6; no definite D call. The TCR originated in a person between 65 and 80 years old with COVID-19, enrolled during active disease. The sequenced sample consisted of peripheral blood. The CDR3 is CASSLRGANVLTF. The CDR3 DNA follows: TGTGCCAGCAGTTTGCGGGGGGCCAACGTCCTGACTTTC.